These T cell receptor beta chains were read from a single sample in a study of PD-L1 blockade in urothelial cancer. The table came from immunoSEQ multiplex PCR; TCRdb's copy has only in-frame clones and leaves some out. The sample consists of around 27,000 clones, 75% to 90% of them appearing once. The sequencing used PBMCs, collected around atezolizumab (anti-PD-L1) treatment. Every receptor here comes from a man aged 45-65 years with urothelial cancer. CDR3s include the opening cysteine and the closing phenylalanine or tryptophan. D genes are given only for firm matches. Size values are once, few and many counts, or a class for expanded clones, and some rows have none.

V	size	D	J	DNA	CDR3
TRBV7-3	-	-	TRBJ2-5	TGTGCCAGCAGCTGGGGGGGGGCGCGCACGGAGACCCAGTACTTC	CASSWGGARTETQYF
TRBV6-5	-	TRBD1	TRBJ2-7	TGTGCCAGCAGTAGGACCGGGACAGGGGACTACGAGCAGTACTTC	CASSRTGTGDYEQYF
TRBV6-5	-	TRBD1	TRBJ2-1	TGTGCCAGCAGTTACCGGGGACAGGGGAGGGATGAGCAGTTCTTC	CASSYRGQGRDEQFF
TRBV7-2	-	-	TRBJ2-1	TGTGCCAGCAGCTTAGGTCTACCAGCGGATGAGCAGTTCTTC	CASSLGLPADEQFF
TRBV2	-	-	TRBJ1-4	TGTGCCAGCAGTGAAGCGCCACAGAAATGGGAAAAACTGTTTTTT	CASSEAPQKWEKLFF
TRBV7-9	-	TRBD1	TRBJ1-2	TGTGCCAGCAGCTCCACCACGTTGCGGACAGGGGGGGTCTATGGCTACACCTTC	CASSSTTLRTGGVYGYTF
TRBV5-5	-	-	TRBJ1-1	TGTGCCAGCAGCTTGGCCTCAACGGTGAACACTGAAGCTTTCTTT	CASSLASTVNTEAFF
TRBV4-1	-	-	TRBJ2-3	TGCGCCAGCAGCCAAGAGATGCAGACTGGAAGTCGGTGGGATACGCAGTATTTT	CASSQEMQTGSRWDTQYF
TRBV13	-	TRBD2	TRBJ2-1	TGTGCCAGCAGCTGGAGCGGGAGGATCGACAATGAGCAGTTCTTC	CASSWSGRIDNEQFF
TRBV6-1	-	TRBD1	TRBJ1-2	TGTGCCAGCAGTGAAGCGGGACAGGATGGCTACACCTTC	CASSEAGQDGYTF
TRBV29-1	-	TRBD1	TRBJ2-7	TGCAGCGTTTTTACAGGGGGCAGACCCTACGAGCAGTACTTC	CSVFTGGRPYEQYF
TRBV27	-	TRBD1	TRBJ2-3	TGTGCCAGCAGTTCCGGGACAGGAAATACGCAGTATTTT	CASSSGTGNTQYF
TRBV6-1	-	-	TRBJ1-1	TGTGCCAGCAGTTTCCGTTCTTGGTCGGCTGAAGCTTTCTTT	CASSFRSWSAEAFF
TRBV7-2	-	-	TRBJ2-7	TGTGCCAGCAGCTTGGGGACACACTCCTACGAGCAGTACTTC	CASSLGTHSYEQYF
TRBV5-1	-	-	TRBJ2-1	TGCGCCAGCAGCTTCGTTAGGGGAAATCCTGAGCAGTTCTTC	CASSFVRGNPEQFF
TRBV9	-	-	TRBJ2-7	TGTGCCAGCATGGGGCCGCAAGGCGAGCAGTACTTC	CASMGPQGEQYF
TRBV15	-	-	TRBJ1-1	TGTGCCACCAGCAGAGCTCGGGACACCCTGAACACTGAAGCTTTCTTT	CATSRARDTLNTEAFF
TRBV7-2	-	TRBD2	TRBJ2-3	TGTGCCAGCAGCTTATATGTTAGCGGGAGCACAGATACGCAGTATTTT	CASSLYVSGSTDTQYF
TRBV5-1	-	-	TRBJ2-3	TGCGCCAGCAGCTTCACCGACAGTAGAGATACGCAGTATTTT	CASSFTDSRDTQYF
TRBV6-1	-	TRBD1	TRBJ1-5	TGTGCCAGCAGTGCACGGACAGGGAGCAATCAGCCCCAGCATTTT	CASSARTGSNQPQHF
TRBV19	-	-	TRBJ1-1	TGTGCCAGTAGTAGCGGGAGGGGTGGGACTGAAGCTTTCTTT	CASSSGRGGTEAFF
TRBV18	-	-	TRBJ2-7	TGTGCCAGCTCACCAGTGATGAGCTCCTACGAGCAGTACTTC	CASSPVMSSYEQYF
TRBV7-2	-	TRBD2	TRBJ2-1	TGTGCCAGCAGCTCAGGGACTACACGCTACAATGAGCAGTTCTTC	CASSSGTTRYNEQFF
TRBV28	-	TRBD1	TRBJ2-1	TGTGCCAGCATCACGGGACAGGGCTACTACAATGAGCAGTTCTTC	CASITGQGYYNEQFF
TRBV9	-	-	TRBJ2-3	TGTGCCAGCAGCGTAGCCCCTTCGGTCTTAGATACGCAGTATTTT	CASSVAPSVLDTQYF
TRBV5-1	-	TRBD2	TRBJ2-3	TGCGCCAGCAGCGGGGGGAGGGCTACAGATACGCAGTATTTT	CASSGGRATDTQYF
TRBV7-9	-	TRBD2	TRBJ2-3	TGTGCCAGCAGCCCCTGGACTAGCGGAAGCACAGATACGCAGTATTTT	CASSPWTSGSTDTQYF
TRBV10-1	-	-	TRBJ1-1	TGCGCCAGCAGTGGAACGCAGGGGACCAGGGGTGAAGCTTTCTTT	CASSGTQGTRGEAFF
TRBV2	-	TRBD2	TRBJ2-1	TGTGCCAGCCGGAGGGCTAGCGGTTACAATGAGCAGTTCTTC	CASRRASGYNEQFF
TRBV12-1	-	-	TRBJ2-3	TGTGCCAGCAGCTTTGCCGTTTGCACCTACTCGAGACACCAAACAGATACGCAGTATTTT	CASSFAVCTYSRHQTDTQYF
TRBV2	-	-	TRBJ2-3	TGTGCCAGCCCCGCTGTAGGGGCCGATACGCAGTATTTT	CASPAVGADTQYF
TRBV30	-	-	TRBJ1-2	TGTGCCTGGAGTGCACAGTCGTTGGGCTATGGCTACACCTTC	CAWSAQSLGYGYTF
TRBV7-9	-	-	TRBJ1-1	TGTGCCAGCAGCCCCCCCTGGGCAGGGGTCGACACTGAAGCTTTCTTT	CASSPPWAGVDTEAFF
TRBV19	-	-	TRBJ1-1	TGTGCCAGTAGTATAGGCCCAGGTGGCAGGGGTGAAGCTTTCTTT	CASSIGPGGRGEAFF
TRBV30	few	-	TRBJ2-4	TGTGCCTGGAGAAGGGGCCGGGCCCAGAAAAACATTCAGTACTTC	CAWRRGRAQKNIQYF
TRBV28	-	-	TRBJ2-5	TGTGCCAGCAGCCTACAGGGACAAGAGACCCAGTACTTC	CASSLQGQETQYF
TRBV11-2	-	-	TRBJ1-2	TGTGCCAGCAGCTTAGACGTGGTCCTAAACTATGGCTACACCTTC	CASSLDVVLNYGYTF
TRBV10-2	once	TRBD1	TRBJ1-1	TGCGCCAGCAGTAGAGCCGGGACAGTGAACACTGAAGCTTTCTTT	CASSRAGTVNTEAFF
TRBV5-1	-	TRBD1	TRBJ2-2	TGCGCCAGCAGCTCACTGACAGGGGCGAACACCGGGGAGCTGTTTTTT	CASSSLTGANTGELFF
TRBV6-5	-	TRBD1	TRBJ2-3	TGTGCCAGCAGTTACTCCCGACAGGGCCGCACAGATACGCAGTATTTT	CASSYSRQGRTDTQYF
TRBV4-1	-	TRBD2	TRBJ2-3	TGCGCCAGCAGCCAAGGGGCTGGCGGGGGAGATACGCAGTATTTT	CASSQGAGGGDTQYF
TRBV6-1	-	-	TRBJ1-4	TGTGCCAGCAGCGTACAGGGAACTTTTAATGAAAAACTGTTTTTT	CASSVQGTFNEKLFF
TRBV19	-	-	TRBJ1-2	TGTGCCAGTCAACGGACAACTCCTTATGGCTACACCTTC	CASQRTTPYGYTF
TRBV19	-	-	TRBJ2-1	TGTGCCAGTAGTCGGGCGGGGAGAGGGAATGAGCAGTTCTTC	CASSRAGRGNEQFF
TRBV6-5	-	-	TRBJ1-2	TGTGCCAGCAGCAGGGAGGGGACCTATGGCTACACCTTC	CASSREGTYGYTF
TRBV2	-	TRBD1	TRBJ1-2	TGTGCCAGCAGTGATCCTGGGACAGGCAACTATGGCTACACCTTC	CASSDPGTGNYGYTF
TRBV5-1	-	TRBD1	TRBJ2-3	TGCGCCAGCAGCTTTGGGACAGGGGGCGCGGATACGCAGTATTTT	CASSFGTGGADTQYF
TRBV28	-	-	TRBJ2-2	TGTGCCAGCAGCCCGGGCTTAGCGGCCACCGGGGAGCTGTTTTTT	CASSPGLAATGELFF
TRBV9	-	-	TRBJ2-1	TGTGCCAGCAGCAAGGATGCGGTCGCCTACAATGAGCAGTTCTTC	CASSKDAVAYNEQFF
TRBV2	-	TRBD2	TRBJ2-5	TGTGCCAGCGGACTAGCGGGATTGAAGACCCAGTACTTC	CASGLAGLKTQYF
TRBV7-9	-	-	TRBJ1-1	TGTGCCAGCAGCTTAGGACAGGTCGGAGCTTTCTTT	CASSLGQVGAFF
TRBV11-2	-	TRBD2	TRBJ2-1	TGTGCCAGCAGCTTAGGACTAGCGGGTTCCCTCAATGAGCAGTTCTTC	CASSLGLAGSLNEQFF
TRBV5-1	-	-	TRBJ1-1	TGCGCCAGCAGCTTGGAGGGTCGGGGGAACACTGAAGCTTTCTTT	CASSLEGRGNTEAFF
TRBV5-1	medium-sized	-	TRBJ1-4	TGCGCCAGCAGCTTGGCCCCACAGGCCGGGAATGAAAAACTGTTTTTT	CASSLAPQAGNEKLFF